The 11 T cell receptor beta chains in this list originate from one sample, sequenced in a study of cytomegalovirus exposure and HLA in healthy donors. Primers for the PCR totalled 60 Vbeta and 13 Jbeta. The table came from immunoSEQ multiplex PCR; TCRdb's copy has only in-frame clones and leaves some out. The sample lists 100,000 to 150,000 clones; 83% were seen once. The sequencing input was PBMCs. The receptor source for this set is a girl aged 2 to 10 in good health and CMV-seronegative.

The CDR3 sequence is CASSLSVRSGPIHF. For the CDR3, the DNA is TGTGCCAGCAGTTTATCGGTGCGTTCAGGGCCGATCCACTTT. V gene TRBV27 combines with J gene TRBJ1-6; TRBD1 is a possible D gene (5 bases). The CDR3 covers 14 residues. V was shortened by 0 bases and J by 17 bases, with 17 bases between the two germline ends. Germline lookup yields CDR1 MNHEY and CDR2 SMNVEV (reference sequence).

The V gene is TRBV11-2, the J gene TRBJ2-5; a possible D gene is TRBD2 (6 bases). The CDR3 spans 14 residues. V lost 4 bases and J 3 bases, leaving 12 bases between the germline ends. Germline CDR1 and CDR2: SGHAT and FQNNGV. In DNA form, the CDR3 reads TGTGCCAGCAGCTCCCGGGAGTTTAAAGAGACCCAGTACTTC. Residues: CASSSREFKETQYF.

This clone was counted a single time. The same CDR3 also results from other DNA sequences found in this sample. The chain uses TRBV9 and TRBJ2-2, with 7 bases lining up with TRBD2. The CDR3 sequence is 14 residues long. The germline V gene has CDR1 SGDLS and CDR2 YYNGEE. The junction had 3 bases not matched to a gene; V was cut back by 2 bases and J by 5 bases. CDR3 amino acids: CASSVGGGTGELFF. In DNA, the CDR3 is TGTGCCAGCAGCGTGGGGGGGGGAACCGGGGAGCTGTTTTTT.

This chain connects TRBV30 to TRBJ2-7; TRBD1 is a possible D gene (5 bases). The V and J ends lost 5 bases and 3 bases respectively, with 8 bases between them. CDR3 length: 11 amino acids. CDR1 and CDR2 (germline): GTSNPN, SVGIG (reference sequence). The chain's CDR3 is CAWDQGYEQYF. The CDR3, as DNA: TGTGCCTGGGATCAGGGCTACGAGCAGTACTTC.

The rearrangement links TRBV10-1 to TRBJ2-3, with a possible D match to TRBD2 (5 bases). Trimming removed 4 bases at V and 0 bases at J, with 11 bases between. The germline V gene encodes CDR1 WNHNN and CDR2 SYGVQD (reference sequence). This CDR3 has 15 amino acids. CDR3 sequence reads: CASSVASSSTDTQYF. Here the CDR3 DNA reads TGCGCCAGCAGTGTGGCTAGCAGTAGCACAGATACGCAGTATTTT.

To note about this clone: The same CDR3 arises from other DNA sequences in this sample as well. This chain connects TRBV6-5 to TRBJ2-2; the D gene is possibly TRBD2 (6 bases). The CDR3 consists of 14 residues. Germline-derived CDR1 and CDR2 are MNHEY and SVGAGI. The V end lost 0 bases, the J end lost 4 bases, and 6 bases lay between the germline ends. In DNA, the CDR3 is TGTGCCAGCAGTTACTCGGGGGGCACCGGGGAGCTGTTTTTT. Protein: CASSYSGGTGELFF.

V usage is TRBV6-1 and J usage is TRBJ1-2; 11 bases match TRBD1. There are 15 residues in the CDR3. In germline, CDR1 is MNHNS, CDR2 SASEGT. V was clipped by 3 bases and J by 6 bases; unmatched bases: 6. In DNA form, the CDR3 reads TGTGCCAGCAGTGATTGGACAGGGGGCATAGATGGCTACACCTTC. Its protein product is CASSDWTGGIDGYTF.

This rearrangement joins TRBV5-4 to TRBJ2-6; 11 positions match TRBD1. The trim removed 2 bases at V and 1 base at J, leaving 5 bases unmatched. Germline V lookup: CDR1 SGHNT, CDR2 YYREEE (reference sequence). The CDR3 loop spans 18 amino acids. Written as DNA, the CDR3 is TGTGCCAGCAGCTTCCCGGGACAGGGGGTATCTGGGGCCAACGTCCTGACTTTC. Encoded protein: CASSFPGQGVSGANVLTF.

This chain connects TRBV29-1 to TRBJ2-6, with D possibly being TRBD1 (6 bases). Per the germline V gene, CDR1 is SQVTM and CDR2 is ANQGSEA. The CDR3 covers 16 residues. Trimming left V 6 bases short and J 0 bases short, with 15 bases between. CDR3 sequence reads: CSVKEDSSSGANVLTF. DNA of the CDR3: TGCAGCGTGAAAGAGGACAGTAGCTCTGGGGCCAACGTCCTGACTTTC.

The chain is built from TRBV21-1 and TRBJ1-2; the table's D call of TRBD1 was not tested on the DNA. TRBV21-1 is noted as a pseudogene. This CDR3 has 16 amino acids. The CDR3 DNA reads as TGTGCCAGCAGCAAAGTTGGGACAGAGGGGAACTATGGCTACACCTTC. This sequence encodes CASSKVGTEGNYGYTF.

The V gene is TRBV30, the J gene TRBJ2-5; D possibly corresponds to TRBD2 (5 bases). Germline V gene data show CDR1 as GTSNPN and CDR2 as SVGIG (reference sequence). The V gene lost 3 bases and the J gene lost 2 bases, with 13 bases spanning the gap. This CDR3 has 14 residues. CDR3 residues: CAWSTAAGQETQYF. The CDR3, as DNA: TGTGCCTGGAGCACAGCGGCGGGTCAAGAGACCCAGTACTTC.